A single sample gave rise to the 27 T cell receptor beta chains below, sequenced in a study of T-cell reconstitution after alpha-beta-depleted transplantation in children listed by TCRdb under 2016. Preparation of the library involved PCR. The reads were generated on an Illumina HiSeq 2500. To normalize quantification of the TCRbeta repertoire, the TCR libraries were built with molecular barcoding that relied on unique molecular identifiers. Using fastp at Q25 and MiXCR, TCRdb reprocessed the public reads and kept productive beta chains. All rows with the same CDR3 protein become a single entry with the most common DNA and genes. The sample contains roughly 500,000 distinct CDR3 sequences, around 12% of them found a single time. The top ten clonotypes cover more than 5.5% of the sample. The sample was PBMCs from the stem cell graft donor, taken from the stem cell graft. These receptors were collected from a human donor who donated a stem cell graft to a child with combined immunodeficiency.

This clonotype has only a few counts. This sequence joins TRBV6-2 or TRBV6-3 and TRBJ2-7; tentatively, D is TRBD1 (5 bases). CDR1 is MNHEY and CDR2 is SVGEGT in the germline V gene. This CDR3 has 13 residues. V shed 7 bases and J shed 4 bases, with 14 bases lying between them. The CDR3 reads CASKPVQGYEQYF. DNA for the CDR3: TGTGCCAGCAAACCGGTCCAGGGATACGAGCAGTACTTC.

CDR3 nucleotide sequence: TGTGCCAGCAGCCACGGGACAGGGCGATCTGGGGCCAACGTCCTGACTTTC. Protein: CASSHGTGRSGANVLTF. The chain recombines TRBV12-3 or TRBV12-4 with TRBJ2-6; 9 bases are shared with TRBD1. This CDR3 is built from 17 residues. V gave up 6 bases and J gave up 1 base; unmatched junction bases: 7.

The table lists this clonotype with a few counts. This sequence joins TRBV12-3 or TRBV12-4 and TRBJ1-1, with D possibly TRBD1 on 5 matching bases. The length of the CDR3 is 13 residues. The V end was cut by 6 bases, the J end by 6 bases, with 14 bases between. The CDR3 protein is CASSSRAGAEAFF. The CDR3 bases are TGTGCCAGCAGCTCCCGCGCGGGGGCTGAAGCTTTCTTT.

This rearrangement joins TRBV12-3 or TRBV12-4 to TRBJ1-1, with D possibly matching TRBD1 (5 bases). With 4 bases removed from V and 10 bases from J, the gap between germline ends came to 10 bases. The CDR3 runs to 11 residues. CDR3 DNA sequence: TGTGCCAGCAGTTCGGGGGGTGTAGCTTTCTTT. This sequence encodes CASSSGGVAFF.

In this sample, this clonotype turned up many times. The rearrangement links TRBV9 to TRBJ2-2; the match to TRBD2 covers 8 bases. The CDR3 is 17 residues long. Germline V lookup: CDR1 SGDLS, CDR2 YYNGEE. The trim removed 4 bases at V and 2 bases at J, leaving 10 bases unmatched. CDR3 region: CASSPRMTSVNTGELFF. For the CDR3, the DNA is TGTGCCAGCAGCCCTCGTATGACTAGCGTTAACACCGGGGAGCTGTTTTTT.

This chain joins TRBV5-6 and TRBJ2-4; D not resolved. This CDR3 region has 16 residues. The germline CDR1 and CDR2 sequences are SGHDT and YYEEEE. Trimming left V 0 bases short and J 8 bases short, with 18 bases between. CDR3 bases: TGTGCCAGCAGCTTGGGAGGCGGTAGTACTTTATACATTCAGTACTTC. This sequence encodes CASSLGGGSTLYIQYF.

This clonotype was observed at least ten times. This rearrangement joins TRBV6-2 or TRBV6-3 to TRBJ2-3, with 9 bases that match TRBD2. V was clipped by 8 bases and J by 2 bases; unmatched bases: 8. The CDR3 length is 15 residues. Germline assignment: CDR1 MNHEY and CDR2 SVGEGT. CDR3 coding DNA: TGTGCCAGCGTAACCGGGACTAGCCACACAGATACGCAGTATTTT. Translated, it gives CASVTGTSHTDTQYF.

This clonotype was detected a few times. The J gene is TRBJ2-3, the V gene TRBV10-3, with 7 nucleotides matching TRBD2. This CDR3 has 18 residues. The germline V gene has CDR1 ENHRY and CDR2 SYGVKD. V was clipped by 2 bases and J by 2 bases; unmatched bases: 13. In nucleotides, the CDR3 is TGTGCCATCAGTGAGCCACACAGGCGCGGGAGTAACACAGATACGCAGTATTTT. Residues: CAISEPHRRGSNTDTQYF.

This clonotype was detected many times. The CDR3 region is CASSQDMVVNTGELFF. The CDR3 DNA reads as TGCGCCAGCAGCCAAGATATGGTGGTGAACACCGGGGAGCTGTTTTTT. This rearrangement joins TRBV4-3 to TRBJ2-2; D unresolved. The V and J ends lost 0 bases and 1 base respectively, with 9 bases between them. The V gene's germline CDR1 is LGHNA and CDR2 YSLEER. The CDR3 has 16 residues.

This clonotype was picked up a small number of times. Its ends do not fully match the called genes, so a read error is possible. The genes are TRBV12-3 or TRBV12-4 and TRBJ1-6; D is unresolved. This CDR3 comprises 11 residues. Here the CDR3 DNA reads TGTGCCAGCAGCTTAGTAGCACCCCTCCACTTT. Its translation: CASSLVAPLHF.

V gene TRBV4-3 combines with J gene TRBJ1-4; 7 positions agree with TRBD1. With 4 bases clipped from V and 0 bases from J, the junction kept 8 bases outside the gene matches. The germline CDR1 and CDR2 sequences are LGHNA and YSLEER. The CDR3 has 17 amino acids. CDR3 DNA sequence: TGCGCCAGCAGCCCAGGGGGGACATTAGCAACTAATGAAAAACTGTTTTTT. Amino acids: CASSPGGTLATNEKLFF.

This clonotype has a count of ten or more. The CDR3 loop reads CASSLRGRMNTEAFF. The DNA of the CDR3 is TGTGCCAGCAGCTTGAGGGGGCGGATGAACACTGAAGCTTTCTTT. The V and J genes are TRBV5-6 and TRBJ1-1; 7 nucleotides align to TRBD1. The ends lost 1 base at V and 0 bases at J; junction bases unmatched: 3. Germline loops: CDR1 SGHDT, CDR2 YYEEEE. The CDR3 extends over 15 amino acids. The variable domain in full, with the rest retrieved from reference TRBV5-6 and TRBJ1-1, is DAGVTQSPTHLIKTRGQQVTLRCSPKSGHDTVSWYQQALGQGPQFIFQYYEEEERQRGNFPDRFSGHQFPNYSSELNVNALLLGDSALYLCASSLRGRMNTEAFFGQGTRLTVV.

The chain links TRBV10-2 to TRBJ1-1; tentatively, D is TRBD1 (5 bases). Trimming took 7 bases from V and 4 from J, leaving 13 bases between them. The CDR3 has 13 residues. Germline values: CDR1 WSHSY, CDR2 SAAADI. The CDR3 DNA sequence: TGCGCCAGCACCGGGGCGAGAGGCACTGAAGCTTTCTTT. Protein sequence: CASTGARGTEAFF.

This clonotype was seen more than once but under ten times. J is TRBJ1-5 and V is TRBV28, with 7 bases aligning to TRBD1. CDR1 is MDHEN and CDR2 is SYDVKM in the germline V gene. V trimming: 6 bases; J trimming: 2 bases; junction bases outside the gene matches: 7. This CDR3 is 15 amino acids long. The CDR3 nucleotides read TGTGCCAGCAGGACCAGGGGGAGAGGCAATCAGCCCCAGCATTTT. Translation gives CASRTRGRGNQPQHF.

The chain carries TRBV30 and TRBJ2-3, with D maybe TRBD1 (6 bases). The CDR3 consists of 15 residues. Germline loops: CDR1 GTSNPN, CDR2 SVGIG (reference sequence). V dropped 4 bases and J dropped 0 bases, with 14 bases sitting between them. CDR3 in DNA: TGTGCCTGGAATCAGGGGACCGCTAGCACAGATACGCAGTATTTT. Encoded protein: CAWNQGTASTDTQYF. Full variable domain (outside the CDR3, taken from reference TRBV30 and TRBJ2-3): SQTIHQWPATLVQPVGSPLSLECTVEGTSNPNLYWYRQAAGRGLQLLFYSVGIGQISSEVPQNLSASRPQDRQFILSSKKLLLSDSGFYLCAWNQGTASTDTQYFGPGTRLTVL.

The V gene is TRBV6-5, the J gene TRBJ2-1; 10 bases match TRBD2. Germline loops: CDR1 MNHEY, CDR2 SVGAGI. This CDR3 spans 16 amino acids. J gave up 5 bases and V 2 bases, and 6 bases lay outside the gene matches. The CDR3: CASSYVTSGHHNEQFF. CDR3 coding DNA: TGTGCCAGCAGTTACGTGACTAGCGGGCACCACAATGAGCAGTTCTTC.

In its sample, this clonotype was seen a few times. The genes are TRBV6-5 and TRBJ2-7; 9 nucleotides match TRBD1. The CDR3 covers 14 residues. V lost 2 bases to trimming and J lost 4 bases; unmatched junction nucleotides: 3. The germline gives CDR1 MNHEY, CDR2 SVGAGI. The CDR3 region has the DNA TGTGCCAGCAGTTACGAGGACAGGGGTTACGAGCAGTACTTC. Its protein is CASSYEDRGYEQYF.

There are a few counts of this clonotype. The V and J genes are TRBV7-9 and TRBJ2-1; 8 nucleotides line up with TRBD1. The CDR3 consists of 16 residues. The ends lost 5 bases at V and 1 base at J; junction bases unmatched: 7. Germline lookup yields CDR1 SEHNR and CDR2 FQNEAQ (reference sequence). The CDR3 DNA reads as TGTGCCAGCAGCGCGCCAGGGGGCCTATCCTACAATGAGCAGTTCTTC. Translating it yields CASSAPGGLSYNEQFF.

The V gene is TRBV7-9, the J gene TRBJ2-3; D is undetermined. The CDR3 extends over 15 amino acids. V was shortened by 3 bases and J by 0 bases, with 10 bases between the two germline ends. Germline CDR1 reads SEHNR; CDR2 reads FQNEAQ (reference sequence). DNA of the CDR3: TGTGCCAGCAGCTTGCCGACGGCTAGCACAGATACGCAGTATTTT. Residues: CASSLPTASTDTQYF.

This clonotype has ten or more counts. The V gene is TRBV6-4, the J gene TRBJ2-2; D is unresolved. V lost 0 bases and J 1 base, leaving 6 bases between the germline ends. CDR3 length: 15 amino acids. Germline assignment: CDR1 MRHNA and CDR2 SNTAGT. The CDR3 nucleotides are TGTGCCAGCAGTGACTCGGCAGGGAACACCGGGGAGCTGTTTTTT. Amino acids: CASSDSAGNTGELFF.

This clonotype was recorded many times. The rearrangement joins TRBV5-1 to TRBJ2-1; TRBD2 matches 7 bases. The trim removed 0 bases at V and 14 bases at J, leaving 5 bases unmatched. CDR3 size: 12 residues. Germline V gene lookup returns CDR1 SGHRS and CDR2 YFSETQ. CDR3 sequence: CASSLASREKFF. Written as DNA, the CDR3 is TGCGCCAGCAGCTTGGCGTCGCGGGAGAAGTTCTTC.

The genes are TRBV20-1 and TRBJ1-4, with D possibly matching TRBD1 (5 bases). V was trimmed by 4 bases and J by 7 bases, leaving 19 bases between them. The CDR3 has 15 amino acids. CDR1 is DFQATT, CDR2 SNEGSKA, per germline (reference sequence). DNA for the CDR3: TGCAGTGCTATCCATCCGGGACTTTCCTCTGAAAAACTGTTTTTT. The encoded protein is CSAIHPGLSSEKLFF.

V gene TRBV7-2 combines with J gene TRBJ2-1; 7 bases line up with TRBD2. V was pared by 5 bases and J by 2 bases, with 3 bases of the junction left unmatched. This CDR3 has 14 amino acids. Germline V gene lookup returns CDR1 SGHTA and CDR2 FQGNSA. CDR3 region: CASSRGGTYNEQFF. The CDR3 nucleotides are TGTGCCAGCAGCCGCGGGGGTACCTACAATGAGCAGTTCTTC.

J is TRBJ1-4 and V is TRBV18; D call uncertain. Germline V gene data show CDR1 as KGHSH and CDR2 as LQKENI. Trimming took off 3 bases at V and 4 bases at J, with 6 bases between the two ends. The CDR3 is 13 amino acids. Written as DNA, the CDR3 is TGTGCCAGCTCACCCGGGATTAATGAAAAACTGTTTTTT. Residues: CASSPGINEKLFF.

The chain has TRBV9 and TRBJ2-1; perhaps TRBD2 as D (6 bases). Germline V CDR1 and CDR2: SGDLS, YYNGEE. CDR3 length equals 14 residues. With 0 bases removed from V and 8 bases from J, the gap between germline ends came to 12 bases. As DNA, the CDR3 is TGTGCCAGCAGCGTAGGGGACTTCAACCATGAGCAGTTCTTC. Protein product: CASSVGDFNHEQFF.

The chain links TRBV4-2 to TRBJ2-4; no clear D. The CDR3 sequence is 13 residues long. The V and J ends lost 3 bases and 6 bases respectively, with 9 bases between them. Germline assignment: CDR1 LGHNA and CDR2 YNFKEQ. Here the CDR3 reads CASSQLGRNIQYF. Here the CDR3 DNA reads TGTGCCAGCAGCCAGCTAGGACGAAACATTCAGTACTTC.

In this sample, this clonotype turned up a few times. The chain employs TRBV10-3 and TRBJ2-5, with D hard to call. This CDR3 is 12 amino acids long. Germline V gives CDR1 ENHRY, CDR2 SYGVKD. V lost 6 bases and J lost 5, with 10 bases in between. The DNA for the CDR3 is TGTGCCATCAGCCCGGGTGGGGAGACCCAGTACTTC. This gives the protein CAISPGGETQYF.